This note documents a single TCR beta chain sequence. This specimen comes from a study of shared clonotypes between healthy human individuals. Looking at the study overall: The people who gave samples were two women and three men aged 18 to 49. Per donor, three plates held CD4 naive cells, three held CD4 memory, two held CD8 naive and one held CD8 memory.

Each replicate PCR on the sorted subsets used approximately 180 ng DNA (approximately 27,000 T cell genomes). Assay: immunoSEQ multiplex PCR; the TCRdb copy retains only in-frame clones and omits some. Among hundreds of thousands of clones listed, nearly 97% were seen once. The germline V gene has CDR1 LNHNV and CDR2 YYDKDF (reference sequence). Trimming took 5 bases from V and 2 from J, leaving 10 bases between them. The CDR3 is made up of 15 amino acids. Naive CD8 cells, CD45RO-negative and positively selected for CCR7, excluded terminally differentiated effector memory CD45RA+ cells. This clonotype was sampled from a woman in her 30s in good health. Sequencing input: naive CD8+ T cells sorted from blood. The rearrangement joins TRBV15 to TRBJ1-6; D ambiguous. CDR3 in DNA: TGTGCCACCAGCTCCCTAGGTACCTATAATTCACCCCTCCACTTT. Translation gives CATSSLGTYNSPLHF.